This section outlines one T cell receptor (beta chain) sequence together with its context. Its target is unknown. The source of the sample is a study of cytomegalovirus exposure and HLA in healthy donors. Study context: An early data release held around 80 million unique TCRs from HLA-typed donors.

Both 60 Vbeta primers and 13 Jbeta primers went into the PCR. Generated by immunoSEQ multiplex PCR, the TCRdb table keeps only in-frame clones and is missing some. The sample records 180,000 or so clones, 60% to 85% being singletons. Whole-study findings and limits: With high specificity and sensitivity, the classifier reportedly diagnosed cytomegalovirus status. TCR beta V- and J-gene trimming was later associated with a missense DCLRE1C variant. Per published accounts, TCR beta sequences correctly predicted the HLA-A and HLA-B alleles of most subjects.

CDR3 length: 14 residues. V lost 2 bases and J 4 bases, leaving 9 bases between the germline ends. Germline V gene lookup returns CDR1 SGHNT and CDR2 YENEEA. The rearrangement uses TRBV11-3 and TRBJ1-3, with a tentative D call TRBD1 (6 bases). The receptor was isolated from a male donor in good health and CMV-seronegative. The sequenced sample consisted of PBMCs. The DNA of the CDR3 is TGTGCCAGCAGCTTACAGGGGTCCGGAAACACCATATATTTT. Translation gives CASSLQGSGNTIYF. The full variable domain, its missing parts supplied by reference TRBV11-3 and TRBJ1-3, is EAGVVQSPRYKIIEKKQPVAFWCNPISGHNTLYWYLQNLGQGPELLIRYENEEAVDDSQLPKDRFSAERLKGVDSTLKIQPAELGDSAVYLCASSLQGSGNTIYFGEGSWLTVV.